This is a list of T cell receptor beta chains from one sample in a study of persistence of HIV-infected CD4 T cells. The data were produced by immunoSEQ multiplex PCR, yet TCRdb's version contains in-frame clones alone and is incomplete. The data hold under 15,000 clones, with about three quarters observed a single time. These receptors' targets are unknown. The starting material was CD4+ T cells sorted from PBMCs after approximately 19-hour stimulation, obtained from a patient who received antiretroviral therapy. The source of these receptors is an adult man with HIV who was CMV-seropositive. CDR3s include the opening cysteine and the closing phenylalanine or tryptophan. The D gene is left open where the match is weak. Size tells how often a clone was seen (once, few, many) or the class of an expanded clone, and some rows leave it out.

. . TRBJ1-5 TRBV6-6 TGTGCCAGCAGTTCCGGGGGGAGCAATCAGCCCCAGCATTTT CASSSGGSNQPQHF
. TRBD2 TRBJ2-7 TRBV2 TGTGCCAGCAGTGCCGTCACTAGCGGGGGGCACTCCTACGAGCAGTACTTC CASSAVTSGGHSYEQYF
once . TRBJ1-6 TRBV7-2 TGTGCCAGCAGCTTAATAGACAGAAATTCACCCCTCCACTTT CASSLIDRNSPLHF
. . TRBJ1-4 TRBV6-5 TGTGCCAGCCTCCGGGGAGAGGGTGAAAAACTGTTTTTT CASLRGEGEKLFF
. . TRBJ2-1 TRBV5-1 TGCGCCAGCAGCCCAGACCTCGGACTTTCCCTATACAATGAGCAGTTCTTC CASSPDLGLSLYNEQFF
. . TRBJ1-5 TRBV15 TGTGCCACCAGCAATTCCGGAGGCTTTGGACCCCAGCATTTT CATSNSGGFGPQHF
. TRBD2 TRBJ2-7 TRBV27 TGTGCCAGCAGTCTACCCGGGAGGGTACGCTACGAGCAGTACTTC CASSLPGRVRYEQYF
once TRBD1 TRBJ2-1 TRBV7-3 TGTGCCAGCAGACGGGACAGTCACAATGAGCAGTTCTTC CASRRDSHNEQFF
few . TRBJ2-7 TRBV10-1 TGCGCCAGCAGCAGGGGTTCTGCCGAGCAGTACTTC CASSRGSAEQYF
few . TRBJ1-3 TRBV2 TGTGCCAGCAGTGAAAGGGGTAGGAGGTTGGGAAACACCATATATTTT CASSERGRRLGNTIYF
once TRBD1 TRBJ2-7 TRBV24-1 TGTGCCACCAGTGCCGGACAGGGGGCTTACGAGCAGTACTTC CATSAGQGAYEQYF
. TRBD2 TRBJ2-7 TRBV6-1 TGTGCCACCGGGAGGCCGAGCGGGGTTGACGAGCAGTACTTC CATGRPSGVDEQYF
. TRBD1 TRBJ2-3 TRBV6-5 TGTGCCAGCAGTACAGGGGTGGATACGCAGTATTTT CASSTGVDTQYF
. . TRBJ2-5 TRBV29-1 TGCAGCGTTGAAGCGACCGGGGAAGAGACCCAGTACTTC CSVEATGEETQYF
. . TRBJ2-3 TRBV18 TGTGCCAGCTCACCCTACGATACGCAGTATTTT CASSPYDTQYF
. TRBD2 TRBJ2-1 TRBV6-4 TGTGCCAGGGAGACTAGCTCCAATGAGCAGTTCTTC CARETSSNEQFF
. . TRBJ1-5 TRBV6-1 TGTGCCAGCAGTGAATCTGCGGGGGGGCCCCAGCATTTT CASSESAGGPQHF
. TRBD2 TRBJ2-7 TRBV3-1/TRBV3-2 TGTGCCAGCAGCCAACTGGCAGTAGCGGGGTACGAGCAGTACTTC CASSQLAVAGYEQYF
once . TRBJ1-5 TRBV20-1 TGCAGTGCTAGTGCGCAGAACTATCAGCCCCAGCATTTT CSASAQNYQPQHF
. . TRBJ2-1 TRBV5-1 TGCGCCAGCAGCTTGGAGGGACGATCATCTGGATCCAATGAGCAGTTCTTC CASSLEGRSSGSNEQFF
. . TRBJ2-2 TRBV5-4 TGTGCCAGCAGTATTGACACTACCGGGGAGCTGTTTTTT CASSIDTTGELFF
. . TRBJ2-2 TRBV2 TGTGCCAGCAAACCTACCTCCGGGACCAACACCGGGGAGCTGTTTTTT CASKPTSGTNTGELFF
. TRBD2 TRBJ2-3 TRBV5-1 TGCGCCAGCAGCTTGCTAGCGGGGGGGCCGGCAGATACGCAGTATTTT CASSLLAGGPADTQYF
. TRBD1 TRBJ2-1 TRBV18 TGTGCCAGCTCCCCAGACCCGGGACAGGGTAATGAGCAGTTCTTC CASSPDPGQGNEQFF
few . TRBJ2-2 TRBV10-1 TGCGCCAGCAGTGAGGCGGGGGCTGGGGCCGGGGAGCTGTTTTTT CASSEAGAGAGELFF
. TRBD1 TRBJ1-1 TRBV2 TGTGCCAGCAGGACCAGGCAGGGGGCAGTTGAAGCTTTCTTT CASRTRQGAVEAFF
. TRBD1 TRBJ1-6 TRBV2 TGTGCCAGCAGTGAAGACAGGGGTAGCTCCTATAATTCACCCCTCCACTTT CASSEDRGSSYNSPLHF
. TRBD2 TRBJ2-7 TRBV10-3 TGTGCCATCAGTGAGTCCCCTAGCGGGGACTACGAGCAGTACTTC CAISESPSGDYEQYF
. . TRBJ1-4 TRBV7-9 TGTGCCAGCAGCTTCGGAGGGGGTGCGCAAAAACTGTTTTTT CASSFGGGAQKLFF
. . TRBJ1-4 TRBV18 TGTGCCAGCTCACCGGAGCGGCCAGAAAATGAAAAACTGTTTTTT CASSPERPENEKLFF
. . TRBJ2-6 TRBV5-4 TGTGCCAGCAGCCCAGGGGATCCCCAGTACAACGTCCTGACTTTC CASSPGDPQYNVLTF
few TRBD2 TRBJ2-3 TRBV7-9 TGTGCCAGCAGCTTAGGACTAGCGCGCACAGATACGCAGTATTTT CASSLGLARTDTQYF
. . TRBJ2-2 TRBV10-2 TGCGCCAGCAGTGCTGTCCCAAGGACCGGGGAGCTGTTTTTT CASSAVPRTGELFF
. TRBD2 TRBJ2-7 TRBV6-5 TGTGCCAGCAGTTCCACTAGCGGTTACTACGAGCAGTACTTC CASSSTSGYYEQYF
once TRBD1 TRBJ1-2 TRBV5-4 TGTGCCAGCAGTTGGGTTGGCGGCAGGGGGAACTATGGCTACACCTTC CASSWVGGRGNYGYTF